These T cell receptor beta chains were read from a single sample in a study of OX40 agonist ivuxolimab in advanced cancers. The repertoire was sequenced with immunoSEQ multiplex PCR; TCRdb's copy has only in-frame clones and lacks some. The table includes 20,000 to 30,000 clones, around 86% detected once. The sample here was CD4+ or CD8+ T cells sorted from blood, taken in a trial of the OX40 agonist ivuxolimab. The source of these receptors is an adult with an advanced solid tumor such as melanoma, head and neck, liver or kidney cancer. Both conserved end residues are part of each CDR3. Each record gives: clone size, J gene, D gene, V gene, CDR3 DNA, CDR3 protein. The D gene is left open where the match is weak. The size entry is marked missing in some rows and otherwise reads once, few, many or a size class.

.,TRBJ2-7,TRBD1,TRBV5-1,TGCGCCAGCAGCTTGGGGGGACAGGGTAGCTACGAGCAGTACTTC,CASSLGGQGSYEQYF
.,TRBJ2-3,.,TRBV21-1,TGTGCCAGCAGCAAAGGGGGTAGCGGGAATCCAGATACGCAGTATTTT,CASSKGGSGNPDTQYF
.,TRBJ2-5,TRBD2,TRBV5-1,TGCGCCAGCAGCGACCCACTAGCGGGGGGGCCACGAGAGACCCAGTACTTC,CASSDPLAGGPRETQYF
.,TRBJ2-5,TRBD1,TRBV5-1,TGCGCCAGCAGCTTGGTTGGGACAGGGGTTCAAGAGACCCAGTACTTC,CASSLVGTGVQETQYF
.,TRBJ1-1,.,TRBV14,TGTGCCAGCAACGGACGTCTGAACACTGAAGCTTTCTTT,CASNGRLNTEAFF
.,TRBJ1-5,TRBD1,TRBV28,TGTGCCAGCAGTTTAAGGCAGGGGGCCAATCAGCCCCAGCATTTT,CASSLRQGANQPQHF
.,TRBJ1-1,.,TRBV28,TGTGCCAGCACCCCTCTCGGTGGGGGGAACACTGAAGCTTTCTTT,CASTPLGGGNTEAFF
.,TRBJ2-6,.,TRBV27,TGTGCCAGCAGTCTCTCTTGGGCCAACGTCCTGACTTTC,CASSLSWANVLTF
.,TRBJ1-1,.,TRBV6-6,TGTGCCAGCAGTTCCGGGGGTCTGAACACTGAAGCTTTCTTT,CASSSGGLNTEAFF
few,TRBJ2-3,.,TRBV5-1,TGCGCCAGCAGCTTCGAGGGCGTTACGCAGTATTTT,CASSFEGVTQYF
.,TRBJ2-2,.,TRBV29-1,TGCAGCGGCAGGCCGAACACCGGGGAGCTGTTTTTT,CSGRPNTGELFF
.,TRBJ2-1,TRBD2,TRBV6-1,TGTGCCAGCAGTGAAGAGGGGACTAGCGGGATAGGTGAGCAGTTCTTC,CASSEEGTSGIGEQFF
.,TRBJ1-1,.,TRBV20-1,TGCAGTGCCAGGGCGGTCACTGAAGCTTTCTTT,CSARAVTEAFF
.,TRBJ2-7,.,TRBV4-2,TGTGCCAGCAGCCAGGAAGCTAGCCGGGTGTTCTCCTACGAGCAGTACTTC,CASSQEASRVFSYEQYF
.,TRBJ2-1,.,TRBV27,TGTGCCAGCAGTTTATCCGGACTAAGTGAGCAGTTCTTC,CASSLSGLSEQFF
.,TRBJ2-1,TRBD2,TRBV9,TGTGCCAGCAGCTCCGGTCTAGCGGGGTCCTACAATGAGCAGTTCTTC,CASSSGLAGSYNEQFF
.,TRBJ2-1,TRBD2,TRBV19,TGTGCCAGTAGTATATGGACTAGCGGTAACAATGAGCAGTTCTTC,CASSIWTSGNNEQFF
.,TRBJ2-3,TRBD2,TRBV27,TGTGCCAGCAGTCAGACTAGCGGTTGGGACACAGATACGCAGTATTTT,CASSQTSGWDTDTQYF
.,TRBJ1-1,TRBD1,TRBV19,TGTGCCAGTAGCCGGGACAGTTTGAACACTGAAGCTTTCTTT,CASSRDSLNTEAFF
.,TRBJ2-5,TRBD1,TRBV5-6,TGTGCCAGCAGTACAGACAGGGGCGGGGAGACCCAGTACTTC,CASSTDRGGETQYF
.,TRBJ1-5,.,TRBV6-5,TGTGCCAGCAGTCCCCCCCGGGACGACAATCAGCCCCAGCATTTT,CASSPPRDDNQPQHF
few,TRBJ2-7,.,TRBV14,TGTGCCAGCAGCCAAGGGGCCGAGCAGTACTTC,CASSQGAEQYF
.,TRBJ1-2,.,TRBV7-9,TGTGCCAGCAGCCCCCTAGGGGGGGGCTCCTATGGCTACACCTTC,CASSPLGGGSYGYTF
.,TRBJ2-3,.,TRBV4-1,TGCGCCAGCAGCGGGGGGTCCCCAGATACGCAGTATTTT,CASSGGSPDTQYF
.,TRBJ2-7,.,TRBV7-9,TGTGCCAGCAGCCGGGACTCCTCCTACGAGCAGTACTTC,CASSRDSSYEQYF
few,TRBJ2-5,.,TRBV18,TGTGCCAGCTCACCACCTTCCAGGGGGGTCGAGACCCAGTACTTC,CASSPPSRGVETQYF
.,TRBJ2-7,.,TRBV30,TGTGCCTGGGCCGTGGGAGACGAGCAGTACTTC,CAWAVGDEQYF
.,TRBJ2-5,TRBD2,TRBV5-4,TGTGCCAGCAGCTCCGGGACTATCGAGACCCAGTACTTC,CASSSGTIETQYF
once,TRBJ2-5,.,TRBV18,TGTGCCAGCTCCCCCCCCGGGGCTGGGGAGACCCAGTACTTC,CASSPPGAGETQYF
.,TRBJ2-6,.,TRBV6-4,TGTGCCAGCGCTAGAGGGGGAGACGGGGCCAACGTCCTGACTTTC,CASARGGDGANVLTF
.,TRBJ1-2,.,TRBV29-1,TGCAGCGTATCGGGGTTGTCCAATTATGGCTACACCTTC,CSVSGLSNYGYTF
once,TRBJ2-5,TRBD2,TRBV2,TGTGCCAGCAGTGAACGGGGGGGGCCCTGGGAGACCCAGTACTTC,CASSERGGPWETQYF
few,TRBJ1-1,.,TRBV27,TGTGCCAGCCGGGGGGTTATGAACACTGAAGCTTTCTTT,CASRGVMNTEAFF
.,TRBJ1-2,.,TRBV5-6,TGTGCCAGCAGCTTGTGGGGAGCCGCTAACTATGGCTACACCTTC,CASSLWGAANYGYTF
.,TRBJ2-1,.,TRBV11-3,TGTGCCAGCAGCTTAAGGGGAAGCTCCTACAATGAGCAGTTCTTC,CASSLRGSSYNEQFF
few,TRBJ2-2,.,TRBV6-4,TGTGCCAGCACCGACAGCGAGGTCGGGGAGCTGTTTTTT,CASTDSEVGELFF
.,TRBJ1-5,.,TRBV28,TGTGCCAGCAGTTTAGATGGATACGGCAATCAGCCCCAGCATTTT,CASSLDGYGNQPQHF
.,TRBJ1-2,.,TRBV4-1,TGCGCCAGCAGCCAAGATTCCCGGGGGAAGGGCTACACCTTC,CASSQDSRGKGYTF
.,TRBJ1-5,.,TRBV5-1,TGCGCCAGCAGCGTCCGGGGGGATCAGCCCCAGCATTTT,CASSVRGDQPQHF
.,TRBJ2-1,.,TRBV7-6,TGTGCCAGCAGCTTATTGGGGGTAAGCGATGAGCAGTTCTTC,CASSLLGVSDEQFF
.,TRBJ1-1,.,TRBV30,TGTGCCTGGAGTGTTGGGCACCTGAACACTGAAGCTTTCTTT,CAWSVGHLNTEAFF